This T cell receptor beta chain was documented in a study of T-cell reconstitution after alpha-beta-depleted transplantation in children. Study-level findings and limits: The origin of alpha-beta T cells about two months after transplant was reportedly several hundred expanded graft clones. Among T cells one year after transplant, newly produced cells accounted for most counts and diversity. Diversity of TCRbeta at day 60 was high in some patients, arising from surviving recipient T cells and thymic progenitors.

Trimming shortened V by 6 bases and J by 4 bases, and 16 bases separated the two germline ends. Germline V gives CDR1 MNHEY, CDR2 SMNVEV (reference sequence). This CDR3 region has 14 residues. During its preparation, the TCRbeta library received unique molecular identifiers. Using its own MiXCR run on the PCR reads, TCRdb lists one record per CDR3 protein. The sample yields 500,000 to 750,000 distinct CDR3 sequences, over 20% seen once. A few counts support this clonotype. Its antigen is unknown. This chain connects TRBV27 to TRBJ2-7; D ambiguous. The clonotype comes from a boy under two years old with Wiskott-Aldrich syndrome, due to receive a stem cell transplant. Sequencing was performed on PBMCs, taken before TCRalphabeta/CD19-depleted stem cell transplant. The CDR3 sequence: CASSPNLGPYEQYF. In nucleotides, the CDR3 is TGTGCCAGCAGCCCAAACCTAGGCCCTTACGAGCAGTACTTC.